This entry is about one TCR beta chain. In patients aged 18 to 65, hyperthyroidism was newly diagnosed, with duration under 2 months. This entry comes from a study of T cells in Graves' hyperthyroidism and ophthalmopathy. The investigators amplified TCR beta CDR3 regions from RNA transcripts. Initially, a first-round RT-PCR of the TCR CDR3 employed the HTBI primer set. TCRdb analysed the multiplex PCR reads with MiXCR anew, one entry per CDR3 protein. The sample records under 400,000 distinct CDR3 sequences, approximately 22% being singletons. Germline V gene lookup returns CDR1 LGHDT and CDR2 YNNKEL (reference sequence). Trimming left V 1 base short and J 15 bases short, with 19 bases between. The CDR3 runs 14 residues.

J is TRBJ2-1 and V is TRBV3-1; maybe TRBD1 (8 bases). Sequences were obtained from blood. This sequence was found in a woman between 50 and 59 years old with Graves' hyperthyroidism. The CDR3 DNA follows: TGTGCCAGCAGCCAAGGGAAACAGGGGGGGCCGCGGTTCTTC. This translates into CASSQGKQGGPRFF.